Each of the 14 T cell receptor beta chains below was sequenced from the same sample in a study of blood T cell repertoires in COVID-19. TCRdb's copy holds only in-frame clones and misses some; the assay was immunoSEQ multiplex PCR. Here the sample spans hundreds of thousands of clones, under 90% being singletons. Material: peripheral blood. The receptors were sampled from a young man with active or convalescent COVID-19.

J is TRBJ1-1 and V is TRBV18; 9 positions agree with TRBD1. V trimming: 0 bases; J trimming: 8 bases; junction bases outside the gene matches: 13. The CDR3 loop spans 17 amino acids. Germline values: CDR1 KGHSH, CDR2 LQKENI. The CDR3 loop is CASSPPRDRVPGGEAFF. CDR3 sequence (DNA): TGTGCCAGCTCACCACCGCGGGACAGGGTCCCCGGAGGCGAAGCTTTCTTT.

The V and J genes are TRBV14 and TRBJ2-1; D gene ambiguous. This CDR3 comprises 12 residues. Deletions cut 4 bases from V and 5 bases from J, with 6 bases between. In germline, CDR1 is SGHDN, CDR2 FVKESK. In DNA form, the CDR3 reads TGTGCCAGCAGCCCCCCAAACAATGAGCAGTTCTTC. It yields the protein CASSPPNNEQFF.

DNA of the CDR3: TGTGCCAGTAGTAGGGGACAGGCCGATACGCAGTATTTT. Its protein is CASSRGQADTQYF. The chain is built from TRBV19 and TRBJ2-3; 8 bases are shared with TRBD1. Germline lookup yields CDR1 LNHDA and CDR2 SQIVND (reference sequence). The CDR3 runs to 13 residues. The V gene end was trimmed by 4 bases and the J gene end by 6 bases; junction bases not matched to a gene: 3. The full variable domain, with the rest looked up from reference TRBV19 and TRBJ2-3, is DGGITQSPKYLFRKEGQNVTLSCEQNLNHDAMYWYRQDPGQGLRLIYYSQIVNDFQKGDIAEGYSVSREKKESFPLTVTSAQKNPTAFYLCASSRGQADTQYFGPGTRLTVL.

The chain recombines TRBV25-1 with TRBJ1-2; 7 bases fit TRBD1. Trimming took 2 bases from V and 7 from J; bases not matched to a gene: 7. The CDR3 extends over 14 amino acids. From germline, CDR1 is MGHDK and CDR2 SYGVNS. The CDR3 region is CASSEQGDRGGYTF. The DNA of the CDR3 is TGTGCCAGCAGTGAACAGGGGGACAGAGGTGGCTACACCTTC.

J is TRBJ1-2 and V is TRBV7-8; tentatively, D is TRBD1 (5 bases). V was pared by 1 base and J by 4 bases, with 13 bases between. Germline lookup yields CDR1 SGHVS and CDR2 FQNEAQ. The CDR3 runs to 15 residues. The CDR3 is CASSLGGGGGYGYTF. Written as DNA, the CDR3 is TGTGCCAGCAGCTTAGGGGGCGGGGGTGGCTATGGCTACACCTTC.

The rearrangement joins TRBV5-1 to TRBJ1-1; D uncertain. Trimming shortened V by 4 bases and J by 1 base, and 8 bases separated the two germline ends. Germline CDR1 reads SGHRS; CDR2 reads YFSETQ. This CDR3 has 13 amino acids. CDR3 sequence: CASSQAGNTEAFF. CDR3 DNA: TGCGCCAGCAGCCAAGCAGGGAACACTGAAGCTTTCTTT.

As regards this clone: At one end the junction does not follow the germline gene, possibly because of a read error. In DNA form, the CDR3 reads TGTGCCAACTTCGGCCGGGGGGGGGTACCCGAATTC. Protein product: CANFGRGGVPEF. J is TRBJ1-2 and V is TRBV28; D may be TRBD1 (5 bases). This CDR3 has 12 amino acids. Germline loops: CDR1 MDHEN, CDR2 SYDVKM.

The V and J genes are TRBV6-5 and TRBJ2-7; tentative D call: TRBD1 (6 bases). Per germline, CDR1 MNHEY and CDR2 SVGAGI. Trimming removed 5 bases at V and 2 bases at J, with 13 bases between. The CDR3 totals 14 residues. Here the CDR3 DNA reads TGTGCCAGCAGTCCCCTGGACAGCCCCTACGAGCAGTACTTC. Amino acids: CASSPLDSPYEQYF.

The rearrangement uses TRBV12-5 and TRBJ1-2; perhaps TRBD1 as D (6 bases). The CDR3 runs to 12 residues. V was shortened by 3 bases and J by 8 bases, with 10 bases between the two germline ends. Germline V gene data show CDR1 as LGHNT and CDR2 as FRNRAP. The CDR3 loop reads CASGFSGEGYTF. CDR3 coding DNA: TGTGCTAGTGGTTTTTCAGGGGAAGGCTACACCTTC.

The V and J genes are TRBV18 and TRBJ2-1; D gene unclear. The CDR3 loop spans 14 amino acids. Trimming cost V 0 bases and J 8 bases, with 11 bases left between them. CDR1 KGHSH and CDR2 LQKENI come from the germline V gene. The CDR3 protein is CASSPPGLGDEQFF. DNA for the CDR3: TGTGCCAGCTCACCACCTGGCCTTGGTGATGAGCAGTTCTTC.

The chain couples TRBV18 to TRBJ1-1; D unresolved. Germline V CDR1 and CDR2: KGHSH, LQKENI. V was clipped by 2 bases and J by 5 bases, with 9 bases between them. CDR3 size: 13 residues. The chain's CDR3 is CASSPREETEAFF. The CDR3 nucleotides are TGTGCCAGCTCACCAAGGGAGGAGACTGAAGCTTTCTTT.

DNA of the CDR3: TGTGCCAGCAGCGCCTCGGGAGTCCTGAATGAGCAGTTCTTC. Translated: CASSASGVLNEQFF. J is TRBJ2-1 and V is TRBV2; D may be TRBD2 (6 bases). The CDR3 runs to 14 residues. Germline lookup yields CDR1 SNHLY and CDR2 FYNNEI. The V and J ends lost 6 bases and 7 bases respectively, with 16 bases between them.

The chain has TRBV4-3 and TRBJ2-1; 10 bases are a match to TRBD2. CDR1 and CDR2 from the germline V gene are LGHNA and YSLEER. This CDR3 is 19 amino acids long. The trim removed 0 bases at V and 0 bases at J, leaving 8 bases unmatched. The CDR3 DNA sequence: TGCGCCAGCAGCCAAGATCCTAGCGGGGGTTCGAGCTCCTACAATGAGCAGTTCTTC. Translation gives CASSQDPSGGSSSYNEQFF.

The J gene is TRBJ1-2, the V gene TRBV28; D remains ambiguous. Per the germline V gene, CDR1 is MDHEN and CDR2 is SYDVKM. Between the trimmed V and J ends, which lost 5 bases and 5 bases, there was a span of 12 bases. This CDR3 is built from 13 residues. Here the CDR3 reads CASSPPVTYGYTF. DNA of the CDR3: TGTGCCAGCAGTCCCCCGGTAACGTATGGCTACACCTTC.